The rows below give T cell receptor beta chains drawn from one sample of a study of T cells in Graves' hyperthyroidism and ophthalmopathy. Using its own MiXCR run on the multiplex PCR reads, TCRdb lists one record per CDR3 protein. The table lists fewer than 600,000 distinct CDR3 sequences, 14% of them singletons. The sequencing input was blood. The origin of the receptors is a woman younger than 35 with Graves' hyperthyroidism. Both conserved end residues are part of each CDR3. A D gene is named only where the DNA matches it firmly. A clone size is listed for some rows: how often the clone was seen (once, few, many), or a class if it is expanded.

D gene	CDR3 length	J gene	clone size	V gene	CDR3 DNA	CDR3 protein
TRBD2	15	TRBJ2-2	NA	TRBV6-1	TGTGCCAGCAGCGGGACTAGCGGGAACACCGGGGAGCTGTTTTTT	CASSGTSGNTGELFF
NA	15	TRBJ1-5	NA	TRBV20-1	TGCAGTGCGTCGCGGGCAGGCCTACGGGAGCAGCCCCAGCATTTT	CSASRAGLREQPQHF
NA	14	TRBJ1-4	many	TRBV12-3/TRBV12-4	TGTGCCAGCAGTTTGCGGCAGGATAATGAAAAACTGTTTTTT	CASSLRQDNEKLFF
NA	14	TRBJ1-5	NA	TRBV6-1	TGTGCCAGCTTAGAGAGAAAGGGCAATCAGCCCCAGCATTTT	CASLERKGNQPQHF
TRBD1	16	TRBJ1-5	many	TRBV12-3/TRBV12-4	TGTGCCAGCAGTTCCGGGACAGGGTTCTTCCATCAGCCCCAGCATTTT	CASSSGTGFFHQPQHF
TRBD1	13	TRBJ2-7	many	TRBV30	TGTGCCTGGGGGACAGGGGCAGGGGGCGAGCAGTACTTC	CAWGTGAGGEQYF
NA	13	TRBJ2-1	NA	TRBV29-1	TGCAGCGTTGAAGGGGGTTTCCACAATGAGCAGTTCTTC	CSVEGGFHNEQFF
NA	16	TRBJ1-4	many	TRBV30	TGTGCCTGGAGCACCGGGACCGACCGTCTTAATGAAAAACTGTTTTTT	CAWSTGTDRLNEKLFF
NA	12	TRBJ1-1	NA	TRBV20-1	TGCAGTGCTAGCACGGGCCTATACAAGGCTTTCTTT	CSASTGLYKAFF
NA	13	TRBJ2-1	NA	TRBV5-1	TGTGCCAGCAGCCCCCGTCCAGCAGAGGAGCAGTTCTTC	CASSPRPAEEQFF
NA	13	TRBJ2-1	many	TRBV15	TGTGCCACCAGCAGAGATCACCGCGATGAGCAGTTCTTC	CATSRDHRDEQFF
TRBD1	13	TRBJ2-1	few	TRBV9	TGTGCCAGCAGCGCGACAGGGGGCTTAGAGCAGTTCTTC	CASSATGGLEQFF
NA	14	TRBJ2-7	NA	TRBV19	TGTGCCAGTAGTATAGAGGCTCACTCCTACGAGCAGTACTTC	CASSIEAHSYEQYF
TRBD2	16	TRBJ2-1	many	TRBV28	TGTGCCAGCAGGGGTTCGGGGGGACTTCTTTACAATGAGCAGTTCTTC	CASRGSGGLLYNEQFF
NA	12	TRBJ2-4	NA	TRBV20-1	TGCAGTGCTGGCAAAGGGGGAAACATTCAGTACTTC	CSAGKGGNIQYF
NA	12	TRBJ2-2	few	TRBV20-1	TGCAGTGCGTCTAGTCTAAGCGGGGAGCTGTTTTTT	CSASSLSGELFF
TRBD1	15	TRBJ2-3	NA	TRBV20-1	TGCAGTGCTAGGATTCGACAGGGACGCACAGATACGCAGTATTTT	CSARIRQGRTDTQYF
NA	18	TRBJ1-5	NA	TRBV4-1	TGCGCCAGCAGCCAAGCCCGAGGAGGATACTATAGCAATCAGCCCCAGCATTTT	CASSQARGGYYSNQPQHF